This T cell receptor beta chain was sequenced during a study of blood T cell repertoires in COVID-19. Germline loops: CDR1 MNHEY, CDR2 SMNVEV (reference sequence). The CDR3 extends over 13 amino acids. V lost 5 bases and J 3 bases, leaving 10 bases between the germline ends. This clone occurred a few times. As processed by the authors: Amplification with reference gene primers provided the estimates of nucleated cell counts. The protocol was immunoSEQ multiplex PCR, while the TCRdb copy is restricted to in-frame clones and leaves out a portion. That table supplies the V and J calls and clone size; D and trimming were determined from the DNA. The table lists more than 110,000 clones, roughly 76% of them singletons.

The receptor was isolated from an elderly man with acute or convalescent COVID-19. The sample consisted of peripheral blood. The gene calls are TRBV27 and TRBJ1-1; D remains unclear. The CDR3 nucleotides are TGTGCCAGCAGTCCGGGTTCGTACACTGAAGCTTTCTTT. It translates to CASSPGSYTEAFF.